This entry is about one T cell receptor beta chain. The antigen is not known. These data come from a study of chemoradiotherapy in HPV16-positive cancers. Study results and limitations: In HPV16-positive patients, HPV-responsive T-cell expansion tracked better recurrence-free survival. Candidate HPV-specific clones and E7-related TCR motifs grew in tumor during treatment.

Data came from immunoSEQ multiplex PCR; TCRdb stores just in-frame clones and leaves some out. The sample consists of approximately 3,500 clones, roughly 95% of them appearing once. Repertoires were sampled repeatedly during chemoradiotherapy. Trimming left V 7 bases short and J 5 bases short, with 11 bases between. The CDR3 spans 12 residues. Germline V lookup: CDR1 SNHLY, CDR2 FYNNEI. This receptor was identified in a human donor with HPV-associated anogenital cancer. This material was acquired from a patient who underwent chemoradiotherapy. V gene TRBV2 combines with J gene TRBJ2-5; unclear D gene. In nucleotides, the CDR3 is TGTGCCAGCATTAAGCACGGGGAGACCCAGTACTTC. It encodes CASIKHGETQYF.